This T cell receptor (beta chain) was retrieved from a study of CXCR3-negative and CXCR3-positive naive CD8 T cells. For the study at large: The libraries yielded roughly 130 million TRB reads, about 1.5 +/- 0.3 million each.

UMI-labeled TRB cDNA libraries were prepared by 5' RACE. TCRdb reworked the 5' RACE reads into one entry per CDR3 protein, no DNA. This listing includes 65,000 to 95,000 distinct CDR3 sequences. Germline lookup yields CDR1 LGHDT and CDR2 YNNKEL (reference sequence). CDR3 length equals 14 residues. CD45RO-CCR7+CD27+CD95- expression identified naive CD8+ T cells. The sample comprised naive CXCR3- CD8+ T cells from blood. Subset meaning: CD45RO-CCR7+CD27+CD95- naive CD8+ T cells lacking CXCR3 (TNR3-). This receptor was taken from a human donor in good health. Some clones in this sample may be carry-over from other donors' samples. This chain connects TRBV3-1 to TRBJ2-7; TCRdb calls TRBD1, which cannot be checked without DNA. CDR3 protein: CASTLGTGDYEQYF.